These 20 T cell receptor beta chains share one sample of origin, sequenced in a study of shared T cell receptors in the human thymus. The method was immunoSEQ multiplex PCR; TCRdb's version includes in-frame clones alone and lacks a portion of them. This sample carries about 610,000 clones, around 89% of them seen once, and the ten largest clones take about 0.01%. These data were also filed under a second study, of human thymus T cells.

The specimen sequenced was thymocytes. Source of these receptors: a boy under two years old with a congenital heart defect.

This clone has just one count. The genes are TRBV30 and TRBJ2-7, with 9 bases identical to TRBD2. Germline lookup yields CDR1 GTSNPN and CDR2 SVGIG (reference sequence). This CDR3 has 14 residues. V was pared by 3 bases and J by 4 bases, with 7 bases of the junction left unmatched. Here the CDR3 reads CAWSSPSGTYEQYF. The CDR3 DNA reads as TGTGCCTGGAGCTCTCCTAGCGGGACTTACGAGCAGTACTTC.

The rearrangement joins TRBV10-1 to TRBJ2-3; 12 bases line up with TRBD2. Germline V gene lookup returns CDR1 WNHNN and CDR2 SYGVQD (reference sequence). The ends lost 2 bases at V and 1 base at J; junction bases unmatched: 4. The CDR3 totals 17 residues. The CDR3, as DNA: TGCGCCAGCAGTGAGGCGCTAGCGGGAGGGGGCACAGATACGCAGTATTTT. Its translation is CASSEALAGGGTDTQYF.

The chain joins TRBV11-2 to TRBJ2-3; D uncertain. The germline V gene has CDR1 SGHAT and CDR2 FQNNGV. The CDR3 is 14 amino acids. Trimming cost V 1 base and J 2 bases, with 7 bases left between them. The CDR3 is CASSLGAPTDTQYF. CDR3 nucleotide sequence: TGTGCCAGCAGCTTAGGGGCCCCCACAGATACGCAGTATTTT.

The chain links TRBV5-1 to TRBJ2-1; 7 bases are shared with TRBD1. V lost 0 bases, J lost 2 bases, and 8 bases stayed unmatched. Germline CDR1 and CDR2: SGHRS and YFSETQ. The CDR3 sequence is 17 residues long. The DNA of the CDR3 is TGCGCCAGCAGCTTGGTGGGGGTTCAGGGGGCCTACAATGAGCAGTTCTTC. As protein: CASSLVGVQGAYNEQFF.

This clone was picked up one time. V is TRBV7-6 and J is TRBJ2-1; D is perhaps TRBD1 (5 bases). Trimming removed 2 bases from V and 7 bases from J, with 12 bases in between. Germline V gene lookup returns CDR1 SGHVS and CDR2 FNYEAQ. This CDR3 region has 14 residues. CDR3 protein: CASSLIDSTNEQFF. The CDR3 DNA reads TGTGCCAGCAGCTTAATCGACAGCACAAATGAGCAGTTCTTC.

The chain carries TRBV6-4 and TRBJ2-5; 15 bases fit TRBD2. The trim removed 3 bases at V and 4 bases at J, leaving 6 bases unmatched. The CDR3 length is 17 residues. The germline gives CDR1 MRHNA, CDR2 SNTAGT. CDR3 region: CASSEGTSGRSGETQYF. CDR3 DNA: TGTGCCAGCAGTGAAGGGACTAGCGGGAGGTCGGGAGAGACCCAGTACTTC.

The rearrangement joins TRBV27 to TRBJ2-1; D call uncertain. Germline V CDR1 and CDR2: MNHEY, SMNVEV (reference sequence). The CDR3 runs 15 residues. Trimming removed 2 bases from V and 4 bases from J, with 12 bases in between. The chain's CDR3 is CASSLAPKEYNEQFF. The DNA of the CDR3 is TGTGCCAGCAGTTTAGCACCGAAGGAGTACAATGAGCAGTTCTTC.

The DNA for the CDR3 is TGCAGCGTTGAGCAGGGGATCTATGGCTACACCTTC. Protein: CSVEQGIYGYTF. The chain joins TRBV29-1 to TRBJ1-2, with D perhaps matching TRBD1 (6 bases). This CDR3 is 12 amino acids long. Germline V gene lookup returns CDR1 SQVTM and CDR2 ANQGSEA. Trimming removed 3 bases at V and 4 bases at J, with 9 bases between. The full variable domain, rest sourced from reference TRBV29-1 and TRBJ1-2, is SAVISQKPSRDICQRGTSLTIQCQVDSQVTMMFWYRQQPGQSLTLIATANQGSEATYESGFVIDKFPISRPNLTFSTLTVSNMSPEDSSIYLCSVEQGIYGYTFGSGTRLTVV.

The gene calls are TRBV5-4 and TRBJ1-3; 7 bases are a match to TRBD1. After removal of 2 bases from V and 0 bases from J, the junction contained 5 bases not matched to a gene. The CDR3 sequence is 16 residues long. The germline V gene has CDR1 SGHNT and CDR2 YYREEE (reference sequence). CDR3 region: CASSFRGTDSGNTIYF. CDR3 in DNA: TGTGCCAGCAGCTTTAGAGGGACAGACTCTGGAAACACCATATATTTT.

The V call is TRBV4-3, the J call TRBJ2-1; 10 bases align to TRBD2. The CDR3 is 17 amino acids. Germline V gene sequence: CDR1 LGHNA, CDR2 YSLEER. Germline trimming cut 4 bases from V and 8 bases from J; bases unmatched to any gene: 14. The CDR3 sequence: CASSPEGGTSAKDEQFF. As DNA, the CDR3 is TGCGCCAGCAGCCCCGAAGGGGGGACTAGCGCCAAAGATGAGCAGTTCTTC.

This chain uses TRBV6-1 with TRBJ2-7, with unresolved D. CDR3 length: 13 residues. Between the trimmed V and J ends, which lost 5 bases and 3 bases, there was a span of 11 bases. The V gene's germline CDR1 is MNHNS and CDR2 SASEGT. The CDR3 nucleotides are TGTGCCAGCAGTCCACTTGATGGCTACGAGCAGTACTTC. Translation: CASSPLDGYEQYF.

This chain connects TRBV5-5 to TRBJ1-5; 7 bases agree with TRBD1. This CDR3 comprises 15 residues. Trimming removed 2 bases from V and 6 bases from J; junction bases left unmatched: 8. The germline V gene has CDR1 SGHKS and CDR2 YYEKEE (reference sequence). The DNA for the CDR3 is TGTGCCAGCAGCTTCGAACAGGGGTCGGGTCAGCCCCAGCATTTT. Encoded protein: CASSFEQGSGQPQHF. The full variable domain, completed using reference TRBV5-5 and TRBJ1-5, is DAGVTQSPTHLIKTRGQQVTLRCSPISGHKSVSWYQQVLGQGPQFIFQYYEKEERGRGNFPDRFSARQFPNYSSELNVNALLLGDSALYLCASSFEQGSGQPQHFGDGTRLSIL.

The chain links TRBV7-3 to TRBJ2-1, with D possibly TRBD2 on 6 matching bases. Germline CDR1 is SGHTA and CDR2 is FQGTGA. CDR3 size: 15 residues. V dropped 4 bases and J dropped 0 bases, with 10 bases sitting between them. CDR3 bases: TGTGCCAGCAGCTCGGGACTCTTCTCCTACAATGAGCAGTTCTTC. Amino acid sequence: CASSSGLFSYNEQFF.

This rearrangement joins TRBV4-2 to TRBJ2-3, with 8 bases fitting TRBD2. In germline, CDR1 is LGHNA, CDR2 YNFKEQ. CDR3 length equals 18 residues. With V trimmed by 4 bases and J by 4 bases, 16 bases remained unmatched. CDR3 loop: CASSRPGFGGRIPDTQYF. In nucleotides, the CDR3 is TGTGCCAGCAGCCGCCCCGGATTTGGCGGGAGGATCCCAGATACGCAGTATTTT.

The CDR3 DNA sequence: TGTGCCAGCAGCCCTCGACTAGCGGGAGACATTCAGTACTTC. Translation gives CASSPRLAGDIQYF. V is TRBV13 and J is TRBJ2-4; 12 bases agree with TRBD2. The CDR3 is made up of 14 amino acids. The trim removed 5 bases at V and 8 bases at J, leaving 4 bases unmatched. Germline CDR1 and CDR2: PRHDT and FYEKMQ (reference sequence).

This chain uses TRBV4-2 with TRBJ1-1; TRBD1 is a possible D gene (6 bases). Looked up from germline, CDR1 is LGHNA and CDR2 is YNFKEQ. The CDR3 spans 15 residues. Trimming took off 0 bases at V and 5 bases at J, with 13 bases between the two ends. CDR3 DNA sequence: TGTGCCAGCAGCCAAGATTTGGGCCAGGGGACTGAAGCTTTCTTT. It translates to CASSQDLGQGTEAFF.

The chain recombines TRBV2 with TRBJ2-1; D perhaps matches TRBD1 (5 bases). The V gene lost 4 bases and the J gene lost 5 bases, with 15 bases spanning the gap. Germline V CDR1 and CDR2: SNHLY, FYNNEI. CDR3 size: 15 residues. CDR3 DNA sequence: TGTGCCAGCAGTGGAAACAGGTACTGGAACAATGAGCAGTTCTTC. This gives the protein CASSGNRYWNNEQFF.

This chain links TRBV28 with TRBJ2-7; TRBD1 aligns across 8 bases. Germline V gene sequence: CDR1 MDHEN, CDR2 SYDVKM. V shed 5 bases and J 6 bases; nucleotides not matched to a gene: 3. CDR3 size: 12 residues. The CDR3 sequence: CASSRTGIEQYF. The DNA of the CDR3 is TGTGCCAGCAGTAGGACAGGGATCGAGCAGTACTTC.

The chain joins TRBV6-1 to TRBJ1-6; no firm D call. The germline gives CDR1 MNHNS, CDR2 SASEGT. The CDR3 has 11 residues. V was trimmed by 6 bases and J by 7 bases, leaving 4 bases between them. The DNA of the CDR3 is TGTGCCAGCAGCTACAATTCACCCCTCCACTTT. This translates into CASSYNSPLHF.

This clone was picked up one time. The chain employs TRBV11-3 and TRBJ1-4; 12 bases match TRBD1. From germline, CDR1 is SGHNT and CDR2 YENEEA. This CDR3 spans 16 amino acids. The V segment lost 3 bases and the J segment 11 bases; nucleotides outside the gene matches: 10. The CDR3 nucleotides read TGTGCCAGCAGCTTGGGGGGACCGGGACAGGGGGCCAAACTGTTTTTT. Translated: CASSLGGPGQGAKLFF.